This passage covers 2 T cell receptor beta chains from one sample sequenced in a study of blood T cell repertoires in COVID-19. Generated by immunoSEQ multiplex PCR, the TCRdb table keeps only in-frame clones and is missing some. Among around 97,000 clones listed, approximately 80% were seen once. The sequenced sample consisted of peripheral blood. The receptors were gathered from a man aged 65-85 years with acute or convalescent COVID-19.

This sequence joins TRBV19 and TRBJ1-4, with 8 bases fitting TRBD1. CDR1 LNHDA and CDR2 SQIVND come from the germline V gene (reference sequence). Trimming removed 3 bases from V and 7 bases from J; junction bases left unmatched: 10. CDR3 size: 16 residues. In DNA, the CDR3 is TGTGCCAGTAGTATCCTTTTGACAGGGGTACCTGAAAAACTGTTTTTT. The encoded protein is CASSILLTGVPEKLFF.

V is TRBV7-2 and J is TRBJ1-5, with a possible D match to TRBD1 (5 bases). This CDR3 is 16 amino acids long. CDR1 is SGHTA and CDR2 is FQGNSA in the germline V gene. With 1 base removed from V and 7 bases from J, the gap between germline ends came to 17 bases. The CDR3 here is CASSLEARDTGQPQHF. DNA of the CDR3: TGTGCCAGCAGCTTAGAAGCCAGGGATACAGGCCAGCCCCAGCATTTT.